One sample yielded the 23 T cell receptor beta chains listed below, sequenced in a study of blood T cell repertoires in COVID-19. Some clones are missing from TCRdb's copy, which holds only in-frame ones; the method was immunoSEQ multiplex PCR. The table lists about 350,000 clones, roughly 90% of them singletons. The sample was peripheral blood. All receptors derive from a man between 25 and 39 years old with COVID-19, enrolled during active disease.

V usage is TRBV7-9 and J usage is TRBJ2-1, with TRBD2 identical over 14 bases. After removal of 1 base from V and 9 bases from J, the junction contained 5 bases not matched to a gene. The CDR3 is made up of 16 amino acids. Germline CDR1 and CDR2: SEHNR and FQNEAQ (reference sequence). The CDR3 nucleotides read TGTGCCAGCAGCTTAGGAGGGACTAGCGGGAGAGGTGAGCAGTTCTTC. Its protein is CASSLGGTSGRGEQFF.

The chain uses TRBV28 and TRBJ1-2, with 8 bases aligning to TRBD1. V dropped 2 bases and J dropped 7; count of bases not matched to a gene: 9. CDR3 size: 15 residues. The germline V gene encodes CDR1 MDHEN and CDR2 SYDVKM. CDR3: CASSLPPTGDSGYTF. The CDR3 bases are TGTGCCAGCAGTTTACCCCCGACAGGGGACAGTGGCTACACCTTC.

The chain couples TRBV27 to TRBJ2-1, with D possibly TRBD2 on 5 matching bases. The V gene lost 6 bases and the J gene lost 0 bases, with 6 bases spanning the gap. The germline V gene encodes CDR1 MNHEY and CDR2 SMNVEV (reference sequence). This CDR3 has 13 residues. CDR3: CASRGDSYNEQFF. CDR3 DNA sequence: TGTGCCAGCAGGGGAGACTCCTACAATGAGCAGTTCTTC.

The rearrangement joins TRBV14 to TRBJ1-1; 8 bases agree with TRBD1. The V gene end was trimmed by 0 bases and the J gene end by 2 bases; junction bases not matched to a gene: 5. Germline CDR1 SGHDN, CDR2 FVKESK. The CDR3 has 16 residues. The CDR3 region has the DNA TGTGCCAGCAGCCAAGACCGCGGACAGGGAAACACTGAAGCTTTCTTT. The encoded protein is CASSQDRGQGNTEAFF.

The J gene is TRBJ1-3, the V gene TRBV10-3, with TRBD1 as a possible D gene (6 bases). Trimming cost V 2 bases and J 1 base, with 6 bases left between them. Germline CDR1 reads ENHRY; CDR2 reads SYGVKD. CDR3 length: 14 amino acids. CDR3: CAISETGSGNTIYF. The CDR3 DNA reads TGTGCCATCAGTGAGACAGGGTCTGGAAACACCATATATTTT.

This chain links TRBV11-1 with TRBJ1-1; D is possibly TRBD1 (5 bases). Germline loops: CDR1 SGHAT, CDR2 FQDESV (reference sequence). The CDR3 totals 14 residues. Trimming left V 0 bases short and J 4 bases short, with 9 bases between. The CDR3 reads CASSLARDGTEAFF. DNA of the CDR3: TGTGCCAGCAGCTTAGCGCGGGACGGCACTGAAGCTTTCTTT.

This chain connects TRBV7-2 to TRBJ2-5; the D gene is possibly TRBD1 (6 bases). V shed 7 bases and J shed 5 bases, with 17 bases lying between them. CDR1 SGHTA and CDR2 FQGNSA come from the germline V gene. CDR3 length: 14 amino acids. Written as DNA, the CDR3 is TGTGCCAGCACCGGCAGGGGCAGGCGGGAGACCCAGTACTTC. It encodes CASTGRGRRETQYF.

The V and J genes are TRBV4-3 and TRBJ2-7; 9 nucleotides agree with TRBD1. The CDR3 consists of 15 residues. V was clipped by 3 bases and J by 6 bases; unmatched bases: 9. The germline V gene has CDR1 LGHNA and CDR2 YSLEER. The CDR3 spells CASSQPGQGASEQYF. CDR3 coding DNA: TGCGCCAGCAGCCAGCCGGGACAGGGCGCTTCCGAGCAGTACTTC.

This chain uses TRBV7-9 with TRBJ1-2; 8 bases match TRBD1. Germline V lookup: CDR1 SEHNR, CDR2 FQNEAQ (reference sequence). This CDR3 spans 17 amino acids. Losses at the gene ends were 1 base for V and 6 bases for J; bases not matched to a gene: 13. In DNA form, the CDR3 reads TGTGCCAGCAGCTTAGACCCCGGACAGGGAATTTTGAATGGCTACACCTTC. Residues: CASSLDPGQGILNGYTF.

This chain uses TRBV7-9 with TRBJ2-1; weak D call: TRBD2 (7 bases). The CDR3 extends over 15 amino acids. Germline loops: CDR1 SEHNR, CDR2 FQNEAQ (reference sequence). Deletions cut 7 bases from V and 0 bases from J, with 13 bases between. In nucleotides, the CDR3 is TGTGCCAGCACCCGAGGGGGGGACTCCTACAATGAGCAGTTCTTC. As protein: CASTRGGDSYNEQFF.

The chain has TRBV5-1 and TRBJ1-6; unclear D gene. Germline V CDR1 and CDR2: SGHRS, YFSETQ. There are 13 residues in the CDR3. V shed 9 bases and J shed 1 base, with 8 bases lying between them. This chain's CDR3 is CATRVSYNSPLHF. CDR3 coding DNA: TGCGCCACCCGAGTTTCCTATAATTCACCCCTCCACTTT.

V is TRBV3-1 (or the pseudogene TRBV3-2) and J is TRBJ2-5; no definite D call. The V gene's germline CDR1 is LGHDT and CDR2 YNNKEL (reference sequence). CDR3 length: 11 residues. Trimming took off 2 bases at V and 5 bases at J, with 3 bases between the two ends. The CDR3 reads CASSQSETQYF. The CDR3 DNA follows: TGTGCCAGCAGCCAAAGCGAGACCCAGTACTTC.

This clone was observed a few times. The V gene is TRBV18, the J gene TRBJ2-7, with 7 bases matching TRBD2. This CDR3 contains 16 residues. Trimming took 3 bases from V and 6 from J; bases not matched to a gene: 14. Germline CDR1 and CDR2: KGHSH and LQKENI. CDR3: CASSPPGRARSFEQYF. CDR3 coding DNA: TGTGCCAGCTCACCCCCGGGGAGGGCTCGGTCTTTCGAGCAGTACTTC.

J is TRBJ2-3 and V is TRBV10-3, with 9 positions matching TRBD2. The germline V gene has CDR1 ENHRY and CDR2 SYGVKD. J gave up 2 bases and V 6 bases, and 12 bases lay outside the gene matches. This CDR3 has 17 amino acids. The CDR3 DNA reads TGTGCCATCAGGGAACTTGTAGCGGGAGCTTACACAGATACGCAGTATTTT. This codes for CAIRELVAGAYTDTQYF.

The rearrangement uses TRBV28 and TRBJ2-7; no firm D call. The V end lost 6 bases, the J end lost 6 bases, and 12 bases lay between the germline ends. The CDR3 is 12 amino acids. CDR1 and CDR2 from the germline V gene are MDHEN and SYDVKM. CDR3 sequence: CASSTPWAEQYF. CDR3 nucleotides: TGTGCCAGCAGCACGCCCTGGGCCGAGCAGTACTTC.

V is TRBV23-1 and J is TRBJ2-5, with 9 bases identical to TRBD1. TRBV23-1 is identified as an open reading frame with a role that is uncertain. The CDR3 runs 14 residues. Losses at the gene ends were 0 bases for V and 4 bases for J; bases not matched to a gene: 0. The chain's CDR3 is CASSQSDRGETQYF. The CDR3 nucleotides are TGCGCCAGCAGTCAATCGGACAGGGGAGAGACCCAGTACTTC.

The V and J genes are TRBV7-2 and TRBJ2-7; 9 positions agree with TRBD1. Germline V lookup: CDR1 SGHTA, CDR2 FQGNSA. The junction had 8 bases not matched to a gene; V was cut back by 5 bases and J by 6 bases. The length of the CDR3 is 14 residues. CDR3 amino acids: CASSTRTGAAEQYF. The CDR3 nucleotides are TGTGCCAGCAGCACCCGGACAGGGGCGGCCGAGCAGTACTTC.

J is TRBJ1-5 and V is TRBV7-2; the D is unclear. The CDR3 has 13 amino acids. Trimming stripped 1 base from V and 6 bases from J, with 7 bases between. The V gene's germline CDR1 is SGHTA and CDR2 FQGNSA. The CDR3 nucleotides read TGTGCCAGCAGCTTAGTTCGTAGTCAGCCCCAGCATTTT. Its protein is CASSLVRSQPQHF. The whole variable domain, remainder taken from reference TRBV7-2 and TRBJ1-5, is GAGVSQSPSNKVTEKGKDVELRCDPISGHTALYWYRQSLGQGLEFLIYFQGNSAPDKSGLPSDRFSAERTGGSVSTLTIQRTQQEDSAVYLCASSLVRSQPQHFGDGTRLSIL.

CDR3 nucleotides: TGTGCCAGCAGTGCCGGGACACGCGGAACTAATGAAAAACTGTTTTTT. Translated, it gives CASSAGTRGTNEKLFF. This sequence joins TRBV2 and TRBJ1-4; a possible D gene is TRBD1 (6 bases). Trimming removed 4 bases from V and 1 base from J, with 13 bases in between. Germline V gene sequence: CDR1 SNHLY, CDR2 FYNNEI. CDR3 length equals 16 residues.

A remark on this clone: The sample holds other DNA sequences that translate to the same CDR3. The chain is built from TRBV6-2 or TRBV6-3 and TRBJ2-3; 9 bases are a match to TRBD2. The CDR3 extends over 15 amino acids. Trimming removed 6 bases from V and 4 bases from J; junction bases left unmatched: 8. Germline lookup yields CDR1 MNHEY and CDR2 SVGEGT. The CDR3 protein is CASSLAGAGADTQYF. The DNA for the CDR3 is TGTGCCAGCAGCTTAGCGGGAGCGGGGGCAGATACGCAGTATTTT.

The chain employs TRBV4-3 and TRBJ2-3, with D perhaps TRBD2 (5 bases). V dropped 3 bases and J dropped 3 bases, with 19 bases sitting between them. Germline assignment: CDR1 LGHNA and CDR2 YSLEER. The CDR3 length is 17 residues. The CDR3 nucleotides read TGCGCCAGCAGCCATTCGGCGGTACCGCTAGCAACAGATACGCAGTATTTT. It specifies CASSHSAVPLATDTQYF.

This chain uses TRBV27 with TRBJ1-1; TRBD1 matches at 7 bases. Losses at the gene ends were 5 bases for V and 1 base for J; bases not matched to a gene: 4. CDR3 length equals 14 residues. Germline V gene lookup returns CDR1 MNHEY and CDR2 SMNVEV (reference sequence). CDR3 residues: CASSPGQTNTEAFF. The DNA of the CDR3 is TGTGCCAGCAGTCCGGGACAGACGAACACTGAAGCTTTCTTT.

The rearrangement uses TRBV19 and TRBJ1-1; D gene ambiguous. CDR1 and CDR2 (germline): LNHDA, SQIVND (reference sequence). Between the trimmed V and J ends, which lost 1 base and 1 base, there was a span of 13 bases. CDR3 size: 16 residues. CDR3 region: CASSIGRESRNTEAFF. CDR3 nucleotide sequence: TGTGCCAGTAGTATAGGACGGGAATCAAGGAACACTGAAGCTTTCTTT.